This T cell receptor beta chain was captured by sequencing in a study of technical replicates of blood from a handful of donors. Per germline, CDR1 SGHDN and CDR2 FVKESK. J was trimmed by 2 bases and V by 4 bases; bases with no gene match: 7. The CDR3 extends over 15 amino acids. Assay: immunoSEQ multiplex PCR; the TCRdb copy retains only in-frame clones and omits some. The table shows about 93,000 clones, with 95% occurring only once. The V and J genes are TRBV14 and TRBJ1-2; 7 bases match TRBD1. The TCR was taken from a human donor in good health. The sample comprised T cells isolated from PBMCs. The DNA of the CDR3 is TGTGCCAGCAGCCCCGGGACAGCCGCCAACTATGGCTACACCTTC. Its protein is CASSPGTAANYGYTF.